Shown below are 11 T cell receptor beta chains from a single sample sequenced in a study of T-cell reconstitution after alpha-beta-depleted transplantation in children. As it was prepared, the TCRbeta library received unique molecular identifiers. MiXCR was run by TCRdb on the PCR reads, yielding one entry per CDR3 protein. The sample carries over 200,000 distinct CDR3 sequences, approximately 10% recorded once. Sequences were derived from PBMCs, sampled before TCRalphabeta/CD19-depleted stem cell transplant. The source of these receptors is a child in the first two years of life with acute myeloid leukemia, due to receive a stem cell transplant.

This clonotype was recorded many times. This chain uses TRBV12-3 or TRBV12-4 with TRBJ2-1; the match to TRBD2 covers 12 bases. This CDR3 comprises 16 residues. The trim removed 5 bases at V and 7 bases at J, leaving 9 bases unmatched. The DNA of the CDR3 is TGTGCCAGCAGTCCGCTAGCGGGAGGGCCTTTGAATGAGCAGTTCTTC. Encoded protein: CASSPLAGGPLNEQFF.

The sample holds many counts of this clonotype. The chain's CDR3 is CASSPTPYGYTF. The CDR3 DNA is TGTGCCAGCAGCCCAACACCGTATGGCTACACCTTC. The chain recombines TRBV7-2 with TRBJ1-2; D is unresolved. CDR1 SGHTA and CDR2 FQGNSA come from the germline V gene. Trimming removed 5 bases at V and 5 bases at J, with 9 bases between. CDR3 length: 12 amino acids.

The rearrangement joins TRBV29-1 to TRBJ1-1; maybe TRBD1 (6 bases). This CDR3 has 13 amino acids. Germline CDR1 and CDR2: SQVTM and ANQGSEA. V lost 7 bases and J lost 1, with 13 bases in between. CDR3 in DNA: TGCAGCGCCCGACAGGACTCGAACACTGAAGCTTTCTTT. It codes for CSARQDSNTEAFF.

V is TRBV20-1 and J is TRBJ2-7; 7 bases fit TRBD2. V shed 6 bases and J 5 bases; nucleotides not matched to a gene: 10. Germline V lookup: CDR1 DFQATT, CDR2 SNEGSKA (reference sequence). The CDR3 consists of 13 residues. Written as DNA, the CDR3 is TGCAGTGCCCCCTGGGGGGGTGAGGACGAGCAGTACTTC. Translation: CSAPWGGEDEQYF.

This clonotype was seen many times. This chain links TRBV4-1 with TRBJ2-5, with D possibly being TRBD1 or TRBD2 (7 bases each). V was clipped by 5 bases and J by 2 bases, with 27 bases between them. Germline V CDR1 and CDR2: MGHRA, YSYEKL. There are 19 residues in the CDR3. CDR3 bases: TGCGCCAGCAGCAGACCCTCAGGGGGGCTGGGACTATCACAAGAGACCCAGTACTTC. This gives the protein CASSRPSGGLGLSQETQYF.

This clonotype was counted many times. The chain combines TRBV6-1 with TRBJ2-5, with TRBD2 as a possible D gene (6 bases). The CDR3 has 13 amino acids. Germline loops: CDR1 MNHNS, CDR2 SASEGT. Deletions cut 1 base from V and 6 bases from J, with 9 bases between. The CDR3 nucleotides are TGTGCCAGCAGTGAAGTGGAGGGACAGACCCAGTACTTC. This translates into CASSEVEGQTQYF.

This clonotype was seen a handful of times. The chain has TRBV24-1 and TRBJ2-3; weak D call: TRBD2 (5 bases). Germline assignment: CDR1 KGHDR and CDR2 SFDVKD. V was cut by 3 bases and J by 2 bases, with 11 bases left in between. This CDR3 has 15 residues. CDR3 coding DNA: TGTGCCACCAGTGATATACAGCGGAACACAGATACGCAGTATTTT. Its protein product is CATSDIQRNTDTQYF.

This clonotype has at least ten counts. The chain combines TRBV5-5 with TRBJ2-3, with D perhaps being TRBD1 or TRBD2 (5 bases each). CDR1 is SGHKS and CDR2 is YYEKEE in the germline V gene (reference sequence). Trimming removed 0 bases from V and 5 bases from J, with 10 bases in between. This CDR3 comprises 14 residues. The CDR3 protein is CASSLGGAIDTQYF. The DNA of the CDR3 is TGTGCCAGCAGCTTGGGAGGGGCCATAGATACGCAGTATTTT.

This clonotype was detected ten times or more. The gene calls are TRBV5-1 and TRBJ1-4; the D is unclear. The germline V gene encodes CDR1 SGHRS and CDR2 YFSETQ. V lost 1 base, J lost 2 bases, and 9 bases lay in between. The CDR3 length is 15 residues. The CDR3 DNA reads TGCGCCAGCAGCTTGAGTCGGGTCACTAATGAAAAACTGTTTTTT. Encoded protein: CASSLSRVTNEKLFF. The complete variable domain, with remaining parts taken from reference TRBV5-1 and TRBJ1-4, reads KAGVTQTPRYLIKTRGQQVTLSCSPISGHRSVSWYQQTPGQGLQFLFEYFSETQRNKGNFPGRFSGRQFSNSRSEMNVSTLELGDSALYLCASSLSRVTNEKLFFGSGTQLSVL.

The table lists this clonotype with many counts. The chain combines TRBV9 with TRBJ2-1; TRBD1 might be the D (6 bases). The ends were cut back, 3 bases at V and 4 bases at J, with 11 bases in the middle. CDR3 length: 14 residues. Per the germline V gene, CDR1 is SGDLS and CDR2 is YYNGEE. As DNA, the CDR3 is TGTGCCAGCAGCGGGGACACCTTATACAATGAGCAGTTCTTC. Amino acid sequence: CASSGDTLYNEQFF.

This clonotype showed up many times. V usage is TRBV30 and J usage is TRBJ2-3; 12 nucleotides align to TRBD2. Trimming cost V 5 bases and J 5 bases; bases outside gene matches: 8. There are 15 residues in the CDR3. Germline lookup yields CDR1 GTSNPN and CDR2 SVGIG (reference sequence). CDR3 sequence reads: CAWALAGGPGDTQYF. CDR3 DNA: TGTGCCTGGGCCCTAGCGGGAGGGCCGGGAGATACGCAGTATTTT.